The next 9 T cell receptor beta chains were all read from a single sample in a study of CD8 T cells in ankylosing spondylitis. Each CDR3 protein gets one entry after TCRdb re-called the 5' RACE reads with MiXCR. The sample includes 250,000 to 400,000 distinct CDR3 sequences, around 10% seen only once; the top ten take roughly 9%. Sequencing was done on a sample of blood, either unsorted or a sorted T cell fraction (not recorded which). The receptor set was obtained from a female donor with ankylosing spondylitis or in good health (not recorded which).

Concerning this clonotype: A much more abundant neighbour one base away suggests this may be a read error. The chain employs TRBV6-5 and TRBJ1-2; 10 bases agree with TRBD1. The CDR3 has 18 amino acids. Germline CDR1 reads MNHEY; CDR2 reads SVGAGI. CDR3 sequence: CASSYFSPGTGVDYGDTF. CDR3 nucleotides: TGTGCCAGCAGTTACTTTAGCCCCGGGACAGGGGTCGACTATGGCGACACCTTC.

With respect to this clonotype: The junction does not match germline at one end; this may be a read error. V is TRBV12-3 or TRBV12-4 and J is TRBJ1-1; no reliable D call. CDR3 length: 11 amino acids. The CDR3 sequence: CASSFGTEALF. The CDR3 DNA reads as TGTGCCAGCAGTTTCGGCACTGAAGCTCTCTTT.

This clonotype has at least ten counts. This sequence joins TRBV10-3 and TRBJ2-7; 7 bases agree with TRBD2. Germline V gene sequence: CDR1 ENHRY, CDR2 SYGVKD. Trimming cost V 7 bases and J 6 bases; bases outside gene matches: 9. The CDR3 has 13 residues. The DNA for the CDR3 is TGTGCCATCACCCCACAAAGGGAGGGCGAGCAGTACTTC. Amino acids: CAITPQREGEQYF.

The table lists this clonotype with many counts. This chain connects TRBV5-1 to TRBJ1-1; TRBD1 might be the D (5 bases). Germline lookup yields CDR1 SGHRS and CDR2 YFSETQ. V was shortened by 4 bases and J by 7 bases, with 14 bases between the two germline ends. The CDR3 sequence is 13 residues long. CDR3 loop: CASSPDSEREAFF. DNA of the CDR3: TGCGCCAGCAGCCCTGACAGCGAACGTGAAGCTTTCTTT.

This clonotype came up a few times. The chain is built from TRBV3-1 and TRBJ1-1, with D unresolved. CDR3 length equals 14 residues. The V gene's germline CDR1 is LGHDT and CDR2 YNNKEL (reference sequence). V lost 4 bases and J 7 bases, leaving 16 bases between the germline ends. The CDR3 is CASSPPGLGYEAFF. The CDR3 DNA is TGTGCCAGCAGCCCACCGGGATTAGGTTATGAAGCTTTCTTT.

This clonotype was detected many times. This sequence joins TRBV3-1 and TRBJ2-5, with D perhaps matching TRBD1 (5 bases). Trimming cost V 0 bases and J 5 bases, with 13 bases left between them. The CDR3 extends over 15 amino acids. Germline V gene sequence: CDR1 LGHDT, CDR2 YNNKEL (reference sequence). The CDR3 sequence is CASSQEGQGYETQYF. CDR3 DNA sequence: TGTGCCAGCAGCCAAGAAGGTCAGGGTTACGAGACCCAGTACTTC.

The chain carries TRBV12-3 or TRBV12-4 and TRBJ2-1; D unresolved. This CDR3 is built from 14 residues. V gave up 5 bases and J gave up 2 bases, with 10 bases separating them. CDR3 residues: CASSQDVTYNEQFF. The CDR3 coding sequence is TGTGCCAGCAGTCAGGACGTTACCTACAATGAGCAGTTCTTC.

This clonotype has a handful of counts. The chain has TRBV10-2 and TRBJ2-7; 8 bases are shared with TRBD1. The ends lost 2 bases at V and 0 bases at J; junction bases unmatched: 6. Germline loops: CDR1 WSHSY, CDR2 SAAADI. The CDR3 is made up of 16 amino acids. The CDR3, as DNA: TGCGCCAGCAGTGAGCCCGGACAGGGAGGCTCCTACGAGCAGTACTTC. Translating gives CASSEPGQGGSYEQYF.

The gene calls are TRBV5-4 and TRBJ1-4; 7 bases are a match to TRBD1. Per the germline V gene, CDR1 is SGHNT and CDR2 is YYREEE (reference sequence). CDR3 length equals 18 residues. V was clipped by 0 bases and J by 3 bases; unmatched bases: 11. The CDR3 is CASSLGQGGLLANEKLFF. In DNA, the CDR3 is TGTGCCAGCAGCTTGGGGCAGGGGGGTTTGTTGGCTAATGAAAAACTGTTTTTT.